The count of the clone carrying this TCR beta chain is one. CDR1 LGHDT and CDR2 YNNKEL come from the germline V gene (reference sequence). V was shortened by 10 bases and J by 2 bases, with 19 bases between the two germline ends. The CDR3 is made up of 15 amino acids. This sample was included in a study of blood T cell repertoires in COVID-19. Overall study context: Specimens from acute and convalescent COVID-19 originated in the United States, Italy and Spain. Sample material is recorded as cDNA or gDNA derived from T cells, B-cell-depleted T cells, or PBMCs.

Source study methods: Reference gene primer amplification gave nucleated cell count estimates. Generated by immunoSEQ multiplex PCR, the TCRdb table keeps only in-frame clones and is missing some. V and J calls and clone size are those listed in that table; D and trimming were worked out from the DNA. The sample contains approximately 27,000 clones, about 94% of which appear only once. The V gene is TRBV3-1 (or the pseudogene TRBV3-2), the J gene TRBJ2-3, with D tentatively TRBD1 (6 bases). The sample consisted of peripheral blood. The TCR comes from a human donor with active COVID-19. The donor label of this sample is uncertain. The CDR3 is CAILRTAPHTDTQYF. For the CDR3, the DNA is TGTGCCATCCTTCGGACAGCCCCCCACACAGATACGCAGTATTTT.